The T cell receptor (beta chain) under discussion was sequenced for a study of response to subunit inactivated influenza vaccine. Via MiXCR, TCRdb re-called the RT-PCR reads, giving one row per CDR3 protein. The sample lists approximately 570,000 distinct CDR3 sequences; about 8% were seen once. The V end lost 7 bases, the J end lost 10 bases, and 16 bases lay between the germline ends. The CDR3 has 12 residues. This chain uses TRBV12-3 or TRBV12-4 with TRBJ1-1; possible D gene TRBD1, 5 bases. This sequence originates from a man between 45 and 75 years old who received an inactivated influenza vaccine. Sequencing used PBMCs from blood, obtained around 25 months after vaccination. CDR3: CASTITGTAAFF. In DNA, the CDR3 is TGTGCCAGCACCATAACAGGAACCGCAGCTTTCTTT.